Below are 7 T cell receptor beta chains sequenced from a single sample in a study of T-cell reconstitution after alpha-beta-depleted transplantation in children. Preparation of the TCRbeta library involved a method that used unique molecular identifiers. A single record per CDR3 protein comes from TCRdb applying MiXCR to the PCR reads. Found here are around 4,000 distinct CDR3 sequences, roughly 24% of them singletons; the top ten hold roughly 50%. The input for sequencing was PBMCs, mostly from graft donor cells, taken 60 days after TCRalphabeta/CD19-depleted stem cell transplant. The receptors derive from a boy in the first two years of life who had a stem cell transplant for acute myeloid leukemia, so the T cells may come from the graft donor.

This clonotype was counted at least ten times. This sequence joins TRBV5-1 and TRBJ2-2, with 12 bases lining up with TRBD2. Germline V gene sequence: CDR1 SGHRS, CDR2 YFSETQ. Unmatched junction bases numbered 5, after V lost 4 bases and J lost 1 base. This CDR3 region has 17 residues. The DNA of the CDR3 is TGCGCCAGCAGCCTACCGGGACTAGCGGGGAACACCGGGGAGCTGTTTTTT. It yields the protein CASSLPGLAGNTGELFF.

This clonotype rates as medium-sized. The chain links TRBV25-1 to TRBJ2-7; D call uncertain. CDR3 size: 16 residues. V shed 2 bases and J shed 3 bases, with 17 bases lying between them. In germline, CDR1 is MGHDK, CDR2 SYGVNS. CDR3 bases: TGTGCCAGCAGTGAACCCCCCCCTTCCTCCTTCTACGAGCAGTACTTC. Protein product: CASSEPPPSSFYEQYF.

In this sample, this clonotype turned up many times. This chain connects TRBV6-6 to TRBJ1-2; the match to TRBD1 covers 7 bases. V was pared by 8 bases and J by 8 bases, with 8 bases of the junction left unmatched. Germline loops: CDR1 MNHNY, CDR2 SVGAGI (reference sequence). The CDR3 length is 12 residues. CDR3 in amino acids: CASRTGAGGYTF. The CDR3 DNA follows: TGTGCCAGCCGAACAGGGGCCGGAGGCTACACCTTC.

The rearrangement uses TRBV30 and TRBJ2-7; no reliable D call. Germline V gives CDR1 GTSNPN, CDR2 SVGIG (reference sequence). The germline V and J ends were trimmed by 0 bases and 2 bases, with 11 bases remaining between them. The CDR3 totals 14 residues. The CDR3 DNA reads TGTGCCTGGAGTGTATATGGACGGGCCTACGAGCAGTACTTC. It specifies CAWSVYGRAYEQYF.

This clonotype was recorded at least ten times. The gene calls are TRBV21-1 and TRBJ1-5; the table names TRBD1, a call not compared with the DNA. TRBV21-1 counts as a pseudogene. This CDR3 is 18 amino acids long. CDR3 region: CASSLGDRGKGSNQPQHF. CDR3 bases: TGTGCCAGCAGCCTCGGGGACAGGGGAAAGGGTAGCAATCAGCCCCAGCATTTT.

In its sample, this clonotype was seen many times. J is TRBJ1-6 and V is TRBV7-9; possible D gene TRBD1, 5 bases. The CDR3 consists of 15 residues. The germline V gene encodes CDR1 SEHNR and CDR2 FQNEAQ (reference sequence). V lost 3 bases to trimming and J lost 7 bases, with 13 bases between them. The CDR3 DNA is TGTGCCAGCAGCTTGAGGGTCAGGGCCAATTCACCCCTCCACTTT. Translation gives CASSLRVRANSPLHF.

This chain uses TRBV5-6 with TRBJ2-3; D gene uncertain. The CDR3 spans 14 residues. Between the trimmed V and J ends, which lost 8 bases and 11 bases, there was a span of 24 bases. The germline gives CDR1 SGHDT, CDR2 YYEEEE. The CDR3 DNA reads TGTGCCAGGGGCCTCGGGCTCGCGGATTCTGAGCAGTATTTT. It encodes CARGLGLADSEQYF. Full variable domain (missing parts from reference TRBV5-6 and TRBJ2-3): DAGVTQSPTHLIKTRGQQVTLRCSPKSGHDTVSWYQQALGQGPQFIFQYYEEEERQRGNFPDRFSGHQFPNYSSELNVNALLLGDSALYLCARGLGLADSEQYFGPGTRLTVL.